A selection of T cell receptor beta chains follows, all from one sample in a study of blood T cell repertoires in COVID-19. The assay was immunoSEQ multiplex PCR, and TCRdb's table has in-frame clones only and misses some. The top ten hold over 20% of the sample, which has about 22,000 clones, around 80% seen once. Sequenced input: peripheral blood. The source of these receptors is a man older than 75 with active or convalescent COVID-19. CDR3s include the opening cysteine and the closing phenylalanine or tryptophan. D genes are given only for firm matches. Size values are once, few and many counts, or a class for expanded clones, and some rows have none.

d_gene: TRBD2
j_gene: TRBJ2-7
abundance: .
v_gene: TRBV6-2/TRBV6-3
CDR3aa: CASSTRLSGGSYEQYF
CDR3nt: TGTGCCAGCAGTACCCGACTGAGCGGGGGGTCCTACGAGCAGTACTTC

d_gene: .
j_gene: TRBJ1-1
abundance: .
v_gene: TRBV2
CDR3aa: CASSESGGRVTEAFF
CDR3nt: TGTGCCAGCAGTGAATCGGGGGGGCGCGTCACTGAAGCTTTCTTT

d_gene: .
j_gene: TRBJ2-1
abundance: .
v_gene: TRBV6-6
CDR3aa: CASTPSPGSSYNEQFF
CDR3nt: TGTGCCAGCACCCCATCCCCCGGTAGCTCCTACAATGAGCAGTTCTTC

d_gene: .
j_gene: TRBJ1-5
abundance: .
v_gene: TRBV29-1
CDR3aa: CSVTLVGRQPQHF
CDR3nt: TGCAGCGTAACCCTGGTGGGCCGGCAGCCCCAGCATTTT

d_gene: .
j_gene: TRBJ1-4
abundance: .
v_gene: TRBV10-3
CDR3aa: CAIRGPHNEKLFF
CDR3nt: TGTGCCATCAGGGGGCCGCATAATGAAAAACTGTTTTTT

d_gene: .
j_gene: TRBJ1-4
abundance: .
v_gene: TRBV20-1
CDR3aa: CSAGRGEKLFF
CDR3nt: TGCAGTGCGGGGCGGGGTGAAAAACTGTTTTTT

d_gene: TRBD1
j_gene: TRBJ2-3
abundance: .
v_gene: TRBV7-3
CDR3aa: CASSLTGQTTDTQYF
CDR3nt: TGTGCCAGCAGCTTAACGGGACAGACAACAGATACGCAGTATTTT

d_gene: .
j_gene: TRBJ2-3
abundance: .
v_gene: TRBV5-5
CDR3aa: CASSFDRATDTQYF
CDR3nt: TGTGCCAGCAGCTTTGACAGAGCGACGGATACGCAGTATTTT

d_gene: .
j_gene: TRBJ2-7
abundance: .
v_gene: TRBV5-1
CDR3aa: CASYKDNYEQYF
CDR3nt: TGCGCCAGCTATAAGGACAACTACGAGCAGTACTTC

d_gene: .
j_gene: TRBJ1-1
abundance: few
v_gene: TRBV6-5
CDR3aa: CASSPFTHSTEAFF
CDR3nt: TGTGCCAGCAGTCCATTCACACATTCCACTGAAGCTTTCTTT

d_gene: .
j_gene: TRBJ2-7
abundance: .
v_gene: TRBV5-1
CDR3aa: CASRPAQDNLAYEQYF
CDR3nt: TGCGCCAGCAGGCCCGCCCAGGACAATTTAGCCTACGAGCAGTACTTC

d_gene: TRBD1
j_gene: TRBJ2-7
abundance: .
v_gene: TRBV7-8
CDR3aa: CASSLADRGLYEQYF
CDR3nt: TGTGCCAGCAGCTTAGCCGACAGGGGGCTCTACGAGCAGTACTTC

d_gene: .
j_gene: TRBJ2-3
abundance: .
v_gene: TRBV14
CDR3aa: CASSLVGGLLNTDTQYF
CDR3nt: TGTGCCAGCAGCCTCGTCGGTGGTCTCCTCAACACAGATACGCAGTATTTT

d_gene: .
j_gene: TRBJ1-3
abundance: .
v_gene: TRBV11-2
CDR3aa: CASSPEPGNTIYF
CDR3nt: TGTGCCAGCAGCCCGGAGCCGGGAAACACCATATATTTT

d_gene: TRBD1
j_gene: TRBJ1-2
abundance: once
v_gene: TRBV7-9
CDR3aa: CASSPGQGSVSYGYTF
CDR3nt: TGTGCCAGCAGCCCCGGACAGGGTTCAGTCTCCTATGGCTACACCTTC

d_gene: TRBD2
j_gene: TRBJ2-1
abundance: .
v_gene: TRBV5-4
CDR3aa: CASSIERGSSYNEQFF
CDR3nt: TGTGCCAGCAGCATCGAGCGGGGTAGCTCCTACAATGAGCAGTTCTTC

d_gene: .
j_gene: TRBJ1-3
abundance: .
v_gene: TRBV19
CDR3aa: CASSTPPRYDTIYF
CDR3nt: TGTGCCAGTAGTACCCCACCGCGATACGACACCATATATTTT

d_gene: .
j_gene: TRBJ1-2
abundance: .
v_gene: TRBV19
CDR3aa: CASSNLPRQDPYGYTF
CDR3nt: TGTGCCAGTAGTAACCTTCCCCGACAGGACCCCTATGGCTACACCTTC